This TCR beta chain emerged from a study of OX40 agonist ivuxolimab in advanced cancers. As for the study in general: One patient with hepatocellular carcinoma and two with cutaneous melanoma, three in all, had partial responses.

This CDR3 has 17 residues. Trimming stripped 2 bases from V and 2 bases from J, with 19 bases between. From germline, CDR1 is ENHRY and CDR2 SYGVKD. Of note for this clone: Its antigen is as yet unknown.

Study-level results: In the expanded peripheral T cells, antigen specificity was never determined.

Only in-frame clones appear in the TCRdb table, and some are missing; sequencing was by immunoSEQ multiplex PCR. Among tens of thousands of clones, 75% to 90% were seen once, and the ten largest hold 25% to 30%. Sample: CD4+ or CD8+ T cells sorted from blood, taken in a trial of the OX40 agonist ivuxolimab. J is TRBJ2-7 and V is TRBV10-3; D perhaps matches TRBD2 (5 bases). The receptor's source is an adult with an advanced solid tumor such as melanoma, head and neck, liver or kidney cancer. The CDR3 here is CAISEGWSGQEAYEQYF. The CDR3, as DNA: TGTGCCATCAGTGAGGGTTGGTCGGGTCAGGAGGCCTACGAGCAGTACTTC.